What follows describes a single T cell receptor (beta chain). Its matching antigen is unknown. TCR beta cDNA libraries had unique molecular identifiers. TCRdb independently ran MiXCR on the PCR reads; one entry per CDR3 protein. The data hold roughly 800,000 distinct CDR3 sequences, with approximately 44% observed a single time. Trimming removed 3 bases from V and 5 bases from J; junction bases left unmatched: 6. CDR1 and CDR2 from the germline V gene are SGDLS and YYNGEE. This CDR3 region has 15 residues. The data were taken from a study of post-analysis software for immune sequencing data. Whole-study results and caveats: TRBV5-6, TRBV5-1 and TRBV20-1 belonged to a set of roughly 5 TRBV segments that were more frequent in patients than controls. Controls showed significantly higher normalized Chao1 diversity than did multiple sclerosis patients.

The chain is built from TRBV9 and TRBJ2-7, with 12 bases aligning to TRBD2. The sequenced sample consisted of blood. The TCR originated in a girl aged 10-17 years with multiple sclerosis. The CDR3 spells CASSALAGGNHEQYF. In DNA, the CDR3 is TGTGCCAGCAGCGCACTAGCGGGAGGAAACCACGAGCAGTACTTC.